This T cell receptor beta chain was found in a study of blood T cell repertoires in COVID-19 (TCRdb year 2020). As for the study more broadly: Samples covering the acute and convalescent phases of COVID-19 were provided by collaborators in the United States, Italy and Spain. Nearly every sample came with metadata listing a de-identified subject ID, COVID-19 status, age in years and sex. The prospective study material was composed of cDNA or gDNA derived from T cells, B-cell-depleted T cells, or PBMCs. Samples came from the ongoing ImmuneRACE study (first 160 participants) plus 1,254 subjects from 6 global collaborators. Where available, HLA class I and class II types were taken from metadata supplied by the sample provider and were not determined by assay-based typing. The repertoires were released in a freely available public database intended as a resource for research on the immune response to SARS-CoV-2. Subjects who had been exposed to COVID-19, were actively infected with it, or had recovered from it provided the deeply sampled blood TCRbeta repertoires that made up the dataset. General findings and caveats noted by the study authors: The amount of clinical and demographic metadata varied by source and participant and was provided uncurated.

The germline V gene (reference sequence) specifies MNHEY as CDR1 and SMNVEV as CDR2. The CDR3 contains 16 residues, cysteine and phenylalanine counted. Only CDR3 DNA remains: 48 bases, in frame from the first base. Trimming takes 2 bases off V and 0 bases off J; junction bases not matched to a gene: 1. As for this clone: There is no known antigen for this receptor. No base quality information exists; no much larger clone differs at one position.

TCRbeta CDR3 regions were amplified from genomic DNA using the immunoSEQ Assay, a bias-controlled multiplex PCR. The authors' pipeline ran thus. The number of nucleated cells in each sample was estimated from the amplification of reference gene primers within the assay. Sequence reads were collapsed and filtered to measure the absolute abundance of every unique TCRbeta CDR3 rearrangement. For each sample, productive Simpson clonality was calculated as the square root of Simpson's diversity index over productive rearrangements. Sourced from immuneACCESS, this table was stored by TCRdb with only in-frame sequences that have V and J called. A share of the clones is absent; for the studies checked, an unresolved V gene accounts for under half, and the remainder has no known explanation. V, J and clone size are those of that table, while D and trimming were read from the DNA. Recorded for this sample are roughly 250,000 clones; roughly four fifths of them occurred a single time. In total, the top ten clones hold more than 15% of the sample.

One collaborating source in Seattle enrolled patients while the patients were actively infected and followed the patients over time throughout the course of disease. Whole blood was collected in K2EDTA tubes by collaborating institutions according to the institutions' own protocols. For TCRbeta analysis, collaborators shipped samples as frozen whole blood, isolated PBMCs, or DNA extracted from either of those sample types. The V and J genes are TRBV27 and TRBJ2-2; 9 bases in between match TRBD2. The sequence was collected from a person between 65 and 79 years old with COVID-19, enrolled during active disease. Material: peripheral blood. The CDR3 region: CASSLPSGANTGELFF. The DNA sequence follows: TGTGCCAGCAGTTTACCTAGCGGGGCGAACACCGGGGAGCTGTTTTTT.